The source of this T cell receptor beta chain is a study of blood T cells in healthy people across ages (dated by TCRdb to the mid-2010s). At the level of the whole study: In model experiments, roughly one uniquely barcoded TCR beta cDNA molecule per two T cells was captured by template switching. The study measured age-related changes in TCR beta repertoire diversity using deep sequencing normalized with unique cDNA molecular identifiers. Donors were grouped into four age groups: young (average roughly 15 years), middle-aged (approximately 41), aged (approximately 58) and long-lived (around 80). To avoid experimental bias, donors of different ages were spread randomly across the sequencing lanes. The study analyzed two additional independent replicas of 1 million unique cDNA reads from the same blood draw for two donors, one aged 18 to 29 and one aged 80 or older.

What the study reported, not specific to this receptor: As age increased, observed TCR beta diversity per million T cells dropped in a roughly linear way, and a significant reduction was already evident by age about 36. Observed TCR beta diversity correlated strongly with the percentage of naive T cells measured by flow cytometry. Estimates of total diversity based on one million sequenced T cells were considered lower bounds and underestimates. Donor CMV infection status was unknown, potentially confounding age-related changes in expanded clonotypes. Bulk unsorted PBMC profiling prevented conclusive comparison of naive and antigen-experienced compartments. Compared with the aged group, more naive CD4+ T cells, fewer expanded clones and increased TCR diversity were shown by the long-lived group, suggesting age selection.

V is trimmed back by 4 bases and J by 5 bases, and the junction contains 21 bases that no gene match accounts for. The CDR3 contains 20 residues, cysteine and phenylalanine counted. Of all the DNA, just the CDR3 is kept, 60 bases in frame from base 1. For CDR1 and CDR2, the germline V gene (reference sequence) lists LNHNV and YYDKDF. On this clonotype itself: It lacks a known antigen. Per-base qualities were not stored, and no clone one base away is much larger.

Donors were approximately 42 systemically healthy Caucasian individuals from Russia aged roughly 6 to 100 years. Each donor gave 8 to 10 milliliters of peripheral blood, collected into EDTA-treated Vacutainer tubes. PBMCs were isolated by Ficoll-Paque density-gradient centrifugation, with at least 6.5 million obtained per sample. Trizol reagent was used to extract total RNA from the PBMCs, yielding at least 5 micrograms per sample. For every donor, flow cytometry on a PBMC aliquot measured the percentage of naive CD45RAhigh/CD27high T cells. The receptor library was made with 5' RACE. These reads were obtained on an Illumina HiSeq 2500. A second about 7 to 12 cycle PCR used a sample-barcoded 5' primer and a J-beta primer mix. A template-switch 5' adaptor carrying 12 random nucleotides introduced a unique molecular identifier onto each TCR beta cDNA molecule. At least 2.5 million CDR3-containing paired-end reads were obtained from each sample. The Mint cDNA synthesis kit, primed by a TRBC-specific oligonucleotide, was used to synthesize first-strand cDNA from all RNA. Following uracil-DNA glycosylase treatment, a first 18-cycle PCR with universal primers M1SS and BC2_uni_R was performed on all cDNA. In the source study's methods: Each sample was normalized by randomly selecting 1 million high-quality reads, each carrying a distinct molecular identifier. Reads with shared molecular identifiers were discarded instead of being binned into consensus sequences. MiTCR, with a Q25 quality threshold and the strictest error-elimination algorithm, was used for CDR3 identification, clonotype clustering and error correction. A nonparametric unseen species model using Euler transformation provided a lower-bound estimate of total TCR beta diversity. Starting from the raw public reads, TCRdb applied fastp trimming at Q25, assembled clones with MiXCR and retained in-frame beta chains. CDR3 protein duplicates are merged, each entry listing the most common genes and DNA. TCRdb, not the original authors, processed these V and J calls. Across this sample there are 1,100,000 or so distinct CDR3 sequences, with around 43% seen only once. The top ten clones comprise about 19% of the sample.

The chain is made from TRBV15 and TRBJ2-1, with 9 central nucleotides matching TRBD1. The source material was blood. The clonotype originates from a woman in her fifties or sixties in good health. The CDR3 protein is CATSTIGLQGAFRGDNEQFF. The sequenced DNA: TGTGCCACCAGCACCATAGGGCTACAGGGGGCTTTCAGAGGGGACAATGAGCAGTTCTTC.